This is a list of T cell receptor beta chains from one sample in a study of blood T cell repertoires in COVID-19. This table comes from immunoSEQ multiplex PCR, and its TCRdb copy is limited to in-frame clones, with some not included. The sample records 6,000 or so clones, roughly 88% being singletons. Sequenced material: peripheral blood. These receptors were taken from a human donor with active COVID-19. The donor label of this sample is uncertain. Both conserved end residues are part of each CDR3. The order of the fields is V gene, clone size, J gene, D gene, CDR3 DNA, CDR3 protein. The D gene is left open where the match is weak. The size of a clone is reported for some rows only, either as once, few or many, or as a class for expanded clones.

V: TRBV28
size: .
J: TRBJ1-2
D: .
DNA: TGTGCCAGCAGCCCAGTCCAAGGGTCAGGGTATGGCTACACCTTC
CDR3: CASSPVQGSGYGYTF

V: TRBV18
size: .
J: TRBJ1-3
D: TRBD1
DNA: TGTGCCAGCTCACCACGCGAACAGGGGGCGTCTGGAAACACCATATATTTT
CDR3: CASSPREQGASGNTIYF

V: TRBV19
size: .
J: TRBJ2-1
D: TRBD1
DNA: TGTGCCAGTAGTATAGAACAGGGGGCGAATGAGCAGTTCTTC
CDR3: CASSIEQGANEQFF

V: TRBV12-3/TRBV12-4
size: .
J: TRBJ2-1
D: .
DNA: TGTGCCAGCCGAGGGTGGCAGGCGGATGAGCAGTTCTTC
CDR3: CASRGWQADEQFF

V: TRBV19
size: .
J: TRBJ2-7
D: TRBD1
DNA: TGTGCCAGTAGTATCGGAGGGACAGGGGCCTACGAGCAGTACTTC
CDR3: CASSIGGTGAYEQYF

V: TRBV2
size: .
J: TRBJ2-4
D: TRBD2
DNA: TGTGCCAGCAGACCTGGGACTAGCGAGACCAAAAACATTCAGTACTTC
CDR3: CASRPGTSETKNIQYF

V: TRBV2
size: .
J: TRBJ1-4
D: .
DNA: TGTGCCAGCAGTCGGGCAGGGATCGGTCTAGGGGAAAAACTGTTTTTT
CDR3: CASSRAGIGLGEKLFF

V: TRBV30
size: .
J: TRBJ1-5
D: TRBD1
DNA: TGTGCCTGGAGCGCGGGACAGGGGAACGGTCAGCCCCAGCATTTT
CDR3: CAWSAGQGNGQPQHF

V: TRBV7-9
size: once
J: TRBJ1-5
D: TRBD1
DNA: TGTGCCAGCAGCACCGGACGGACAGGGCGCAATCAGCCCCAGCATTTT
CDR3: CASSTGRTGRNQPQHF

V: TRBV29-1
size: .
J: TRBJ2-1
D: .
DNA: TGCAGCGTTGAAGATGGTACTAGCAGTAACAATGAGCAGTTCTTC
CDR3: CSVEDGTSSNNEQFF

V: TRBV19
size: few
J: TRBJ2-3
D: .
DNA: TGTGCCAGTAGTATTAACAGGGCCACAGATACGCAGTATTTT
CDR3: CASSINRATDTQYF

V: TRBV18
size: once
J: TRBJ2-3
D: .
DNA: TGTGCCAGCTCACCAGGGCGGGCCACAGATACGCAGTATTTT
CDR3: CASSPGRATDTQYF

V: TRBV11-2
size: .
J: TRBJ2-7
D: TRBD2
DNA: TGTGCCAGCAGCTTAAGGGGCGGGGGAATCTACGAGCAGTACTTC
CDR3: CASSLRGGGIYEQYF

V: TRBV29-1
size: .
J: TRBJ1-4
D: .
DNA: TGCAGCGTTGCCCGCTCCGACAGGCCAAATGAAAAACTGTTTTTT
CDR3: CSVARSDRPNEKLFF

V: TRBV5-1
size: .
J: TRBJ1-6
D: TRBD1
DNA: TGCGCCAGCAGCCTCAAATCACAGGGGGCGGATAATTCACCCCTCCACTTT
CDR3: CASSLKSQGADNSPLHF

V: TRBV18
size: .
J: TRBJ2-5
D: TRBD2
DNA: TGTGCCAGCTCATCTTCCTCTAGCGGGAGCTTAACGACCCAGTACTTC
CDR3: CASSSSSSGSLTTQYF

V: TRBV11-3
size: .
J: TRBJ2-2
D: .
DNA: TGTGCCAGCAGCCCCCATTCAGGCCATACCGGGGAGCTGTTTTTT
CDR3: CASSPHSGHTGELFF

V: TRBV6-5
size: .
J: TRBJ2-7
D: TRBD2
DNA: TGTGCCAGCACTCCGTTGGCGGGGGAGTCGGAGCAGTACTTC
CDR3: CASTPLAGESEQYF

V: TRBV30
size: .
J: TRBJ1-4
D: .
DNA: TGTGCCTGGAGTGCCCAAGGGGGAGAAAAACTGTTTTTT
CDR3: CAWSAQGGEKLFF

V: TRBV12-3/TRBV12-4
size: .
J: TRBJ2-1
D: .
DNA: TGTGCCAGCATAAATCAGGGAGGTAATGAGCAGTTCTTC
CDR3: CASINQGGNEQFF

V: TRBV7-8
size: .
J: TRBJ2-5
D: TRBD1
DNA: TGTGCCAGCAGCGTTAACAGGGGGCCTGGGCAAGAGACCCAGTACTTC
CDR3: CASSVNRGPGQETQYF

V: TRBV10-2
size: .
J: TRBJ2-1
D: TRBD2
DNA: TGCGCCAGCACGAGCGGGGGGGACAATGAGCAGTTCTTC
CDR3: CASTSGGDNEQFF

V: TRBV7-9
size: .
J: TRBJ1-4
D: .
DNA: TGTGCCAGCAGCCCAAAACGGCGACTAAGTAATGAAAAACTGTTTTTT
CDR3: CASSPKRRLSNEKLFF

V: TRBV27
size: .
J: TRBJ1-6
D: TRBD1
DNA: TGTGCCAGCAGTTTCGGGTGGGGGACAGGGGGCTATAATTCACCCCTCCACTTT
CDR3: CASSFGWGTGGYNSPLHF

V: TRBV6-6
size: .
J: TRBJ2-7
D: .
DNA: TGTGCCAGCAGGGCGGCCTACGAGCAGTACTTC
CDR3: CASRAAYEQYF

V: TRBV4-3
size: .
J: TRBJ1-2
D: TRBD1
DNA: TGCGCCAGCAGCCAAGGGAGGACAGGGATCTATGGCTACACCTTC
CDR3: CASSQGRTGIYGYTF

V: TRBV5-1
size: .
J: TRBJ1-2
D: TRBD1
DNA: TGCGCCAGCAGCGGGGACAGGGGAAATGGCTACACCTTC
CDR3: CASSGDRGNGYTF

V: TRBV4-3
size: .
J: TRBJ2-1
D: TRBD2
DNA: TGCGCCAGCAGCCGAGGGACTAGCACCCAAAGCTCCTACAATGAGCAGTTCTTC
CDR3: CASSRGTSTQSSYNEQFF

V: TRBV3-1/TRBV3-2
size: .
J: TRBJ1-1
D: TRBD1
DNA: TGTGCCAGCAGCCGACAGGGTGGAACTGAAGCTTTCTTT
CDR3: CASSRQGGTEAFF

V: TRBV29-1
size: .
J: TRBJ2-3
D: .
DNA: TGCAGCGTTGAAGGACGGACAGCTAGCACAGATACGCAGTATTTT
CDR3: CSVEGRTASTDTQYF

V: TRBV4-3
size: .
J: TRBJ2-5
D: .
DNA: TGCGCCAGCAGCCAAGAGGGCGAGACCCAGTACTTC
CDR3: CASSQEGETQYF

V: TRBV12-3/TRBV12-4
size: .
J: TRBJ1-1
D: TRBD1
DNA: TGTGCCAGCACCGAAGAGGACAGGGAAGCTTTCTTT
CDR3: CASTEEDREAFF

V: TRBV9
size: .
J: TRBJ2-2
D: .
DNA: TGTGCCAGCAGCCAAAACACCGGGGAGCTGTTTTTT
CDR3: CASSQNTGELFF

V: TRBV27
size: .
J: TRBJ1-5
D: .
DNA: TGTGCCAGCAGTTGGACTTATAGCAATCAGCCCCAGCATTTT
CDR3: CASSWTYSNQPQHF

V: TRBV5-8
size: .
J: TRBJ2-5
D: TRBD2
DNA: TGTGCCAGCAGCTATACTAGCGGGGGAAAGACCCAGTACTTC
CDR3: CASSYTSGGKTQYF

V: TRBV4-1
size: .
J: TRBJ1-3
D: .
DNA: TGCGCCAGCAGCCACGGCTCTGGAAACACCATATATTTT
CDR3: CASSHGSGNTIYF

V: TRBV28
size: .
J: TRBJ2-2
D: TRBD2
DNA: TGTGCCAGCAGTTTAAGCGGGAGTGGTGCCGGGGAGCTGTTTTTT
CDR3: CASSLSGSGAGELFF

V: TRBV10-2
size: .
J: TRBJ1-6
D: TRBD1
DNA: TGCGCCAGCAGCGACAGGGGGCGCGGTTCACCCCTCCACTTT
CDR3: CASSDRGRGSPLHF

V: TRBV5-4
size: .
J: TRBJ2-2
D: TRBD2
DNA: TGTGCCAGCAGCCCGGGACTAGCGGGAGAGCACACCGGGGAGCTGTTTTTT
CDR3: CASSPGLAGEHTGELFF

V: TRBV10-1
size: .
J: TRBJ2-1
D: TRBD1
DNA: TGCGCCAGCAGCCTGGGACAGGGGTCCTACAATGAGCAGTTCTTC
CDR3: CASSLGQGSYNEQFF

V: TRBV9
size: .
J: TRBJ2-1
D: TRBD2
DNA: TGTGCCAGCAGCGCCGATAGCGGGGGCTCCTACAATGAGCAGTTCTTC
CDR3: CASSADSGGSYNEQFF

V: TRBV5-4
size: .
J: TRBJ1-2
D: TRBD1
DNA: TGTGCCAGCAGCTTGGCGGGGTGGACAGGGAAATTGGTCCACTATGGCTACACCTTC
CDR3: CASSLAGWTGKLVHYGYTF

V: TRBV9
size: .
J: TRBJ2-1
D: TRBD2
DNA: TGTGCCAGCAGCAGACGACTAGCGGGGGAGTACAATGAGCAGTTCTTC
CDR3: CASSRRLAGEYNEQFF

V: TRBV18
size: .
J: TRBJ2-1
D: TRBD1
DNA: TGTGCCAGCTCAGCCCCCTGGACAGGGGGCCGAGACCTGAACAATGAGCAGTTCTTC
CDR3: CASSAPWTGGRDLNNEQFF

V: TRBV7-9
size: .
J: TRBJ2-1
D: .
DNA: TGTGCCAGCAGCTTAGCGGGAGAAGGTACTGAGCAGTTCTTC
CDR3: CASSLAGEGTEQFF

V: TRBV11-2
size: .
J: TRBJ2-7
D: .
DNA: TGTGCCAGCAGCCGTACCGGGTCCTCCTCCTACGAGCAGTACTTC
CDR3: CASSRTGSSSYEQYF

V: TRBV7-9
size: .
J: TRBJ1-2
D: TRBD1
DNA: TGTGCCAGCAGCGAGCCGCCCCCGGGACAGGGGGAGGGCTACACCTTC
CDR3: CASSEPPPGQGEGYTF

V: TRBV19
size: .
J: TRBJ2-3
D: TRBD1
DNA: TGTGCCAGTAGTTGGGACAGGGTGAGAGATACGCAGTATTTT
CDR3: CASSWDRVRDTQYF

V: TRBV27
size: once
J: TRBJ2-2
D: .
DNA: TGTGCCAGCAGTTTTAGGGGCAGCCTGAACACCGGGGAGCTGTTTTTT
CDR3: CASSFRGSLNTGELFF

V: TRBV15
size: .
J: TRBJ2-5
D: TRBD2
DNA: TGTGCCACCGGCGGGACTACCAACACGGCCCAGTACTTC
CDR3: CATGGTTNTAQYF

V: TRBV6-6
size: .
J: TRBJ2-7
D: TRBD2
DNA: TGTGCCAGCAGTTACTCGGGGGGAGGGCCGGAGCAGTACTTC
CDR3: CASSYSGGGPEQYF

V: TRBV5-4
size: few
J: TRBJ2-5
D: TRBD2
DNA: TGTGCCAGCAGCTCCGACACGCGGACAGGCGGGGGGGCTCTTGAGACCCAGTACTTC
CDR3: CASSSDTRTGGGALETQYF

V: TRBV3-1/TRBV3-2
size: .
J: TRBJ1-5
D: .
DNA: TGTGCCAGCAGCAAGTGTGGTCCTTTTTGGCATCATCAGCCCCAGCATTTT
CDR3: CASSKCGPFWHHQPQHF

V: TRBV18
size: .
J: TRBJ2-2
D: TRBD2
DNA: TGTGCCAGCTCACCTCGTTTGGCGGGGGAATTCCCCGGGGAGCTGTTTTTT
CDR3: CASSPRLAGEFPGELFF

V: TRBV18
size: .
J: TRBJ2-7
D: .
DNA: TGTGCCAGCTCACCCCGACTCGGGTCCCCCTTTAGCTCCTACGAGCAGTACTTC
CDR3: CASSPRLGSPFSSYEQYF

V: TRBV5-1
size: .
J: TRBJ2-5
D: TRBD2
DNA: TGCGCCAGCAGCTCCTTCGCGGGGGTGTCTCAAGAGACCCAGTACTTC
CDR3: CASSSFAGVSQETQYF

V: TRBV3-1/TRBV3-2
size: .
J: TRBJ1-2
D: .
DNA: TGTGCCAGCAGCCCCAGGGTAAACTATGGCTACACCTTC
CDR3: CASSPRVNYGYTF

V: TRBV9
size: .
J: TRBJ2-7
D: .
DNA: TGTGCCAGCAGCATCACCCCTGGGGCAATTCGCGAGCAGTACTTC
CDR3: CASSITPGAIREQYF

V: TRBV11-3
size: .
J: TRBJ2-3
D: TRBD1
DNA: TGTGCCAGCAGCACAACGACAGGGGCGCTAGGGACGCAGTATTTT
CDR3: CASSTTTGALGTQYF